Shown below are 6 T cell receptor beta chains from a single sample sequenced in a study of OX40 agonist ivuxolimab in advanced cancers. Clones were sequenced by immunoSEQ multiplex PCR, and TCRdb holds only the in-frame ones, with some missing. The table lists over 95,000 clones, roughly 83% of them singletons. The starting material was CD4+ or CD8+ T cells sorted from blood, obtained in a trial of the OX40 agonist ivuxolimab. These receptors were obtained from an adult with an advanced solid tumor such as melanoma, head and neck, liver or kidney cancer.

This chain joins TRBV18 and TRBJ2-2; possible D gene TRBD2, 5 bases. This CDR3 has 17 residues. The V gene's germline CDR1 is KGHSH and CDR2 LQKENI. V lost 3 bases to trimming and J lost 4 bases, with 18 bases between them. CDR3 sequence: CASSPSHLRRGTGELFF. In DNA, the CDR3 is TGTGCCAGCTCACCGTCCCATTTACGACGGGGCACCGGGGAGCTGTTTTTT.

This clone was seen only once. V usage is TRBV7-3 and J usage is TRBJ2-1; D is undetermined. This CDR3 is built from 15 residues. CDR1 is SGHTA and CDR2 is FQGTGA in the germline V gene. V was shortened by 1 base and J by 6 bases, with 13 bases between the two germline ends. CDR3 sequence (DNA): TGTGCCAGCAGCTTAATAGCAACCCATACCAATGAGCAGTTCTTC. As protein: CASSLIATHTNEQFF.

The chain links TRBV23-1 to TRBJ1-3; possibly TRBD1 for D (5 bases). TRBV23-1 is recorded as an ORF, its role being uncertain. The CDR3 spans 15 residues. Trimming pared 2 bases from V and 0 bases from J, leaving 8 bases between. CDR3 in DNA: TGCGCCAGCAGTCAACCGGACATCTCTGGAAACACCATATATTTT. This codes for CASSQPDISGNTIYF.

V and J are TRBV6-1 and TRBJ2-1; the D gene is possibly TRBD1 (5 bases). CDR3 length: 15 amino acids. Germline V gene sequence: CDR1 MNHNS, CDR2 SASEGT. V was clipped by 7 bases and J by 0 bases, with 13 bases between them. The CDR3, as DNA: TGTGCCAGCAATCCAGGGTTTCACTCCTACAATGAGCAGTTCTTC. Its protein is CASNPGFHSYNEQFF.

This rearrangement joins TRBV2 to TRBJ1-3; D gene ambiguous. Trimming removed 7 bases at V and 1 base at J, with 11 bases between. This CDR3 region has 14 residues. Looked up from germline, CDR1 is SNHLY and CDR2 is FYNNEI. CDR3 DNA: TGTGCCAGCAATCGGTTTGGGTCTGGAAACACCATATATTTT. Protein: CASNRFGSGNTIYF.

The chain is built from TRBV18 and TRBJ2-2, with 8 bases lining up with TRBD1. V lost 3 bases, J lost 6 bases, and 9 bases stayed unmatched. The CDR3 extends over 16 amino acids. Per germline, CDR1 KGHSH and CDR2 LQKENI. The CDR3 loop reads CASSPATGVSAGELFF. The CDR3, as DNA: TGTGCCAGCTCACCCGCGACAGGGGTGTCCGCCGGGGAGCTGTTTTTT.